The 7 T cell receptor beta chains given below trace back to one sample, sequenced in a study of blood T cells in healthy people across ages. For the second PCR, which ran for about 6 to 11 cycles, a sample-barcoded 5' primer and a J-beta primer mix were used. Using its own MiXCR run on the 5' RACE reads, TCRdb lists one record per CDR3 protein. The sample includes some 1.5 million distinct CDR3 sequences, under 30% of them seen just once. Sequenced sample: blood. The origin of the receptors is a woman aged 30 to 39 in good health.

The table lists this clonotype with a few counts. This CDR3 reads CSVRDRVFLETQYF. The CDR3 bases are TGCAGCGTCCGGGACAGGGTCTTTTTAGAGACCCAGTACTTC. This chain connects TRBV29-1 to TRBJ2-5; the match to TRBD1 covers 9 bases. Germline CDR1 reads SQVTM; CDR2 reads ANQGSEA. The CDR3 contains 14 residues. V lost 6 bases and J lost 4; bases outside the gene matches: 9.

V is TRBV7-9 and J is TRBJ2-1; 11 bases align to TRBD2. Trimming removed 5 bases from V and 3 bases from J; junction bases left unmatched: 6. Germline values: CDR1 SEHNR, CDR2 FQNEAQ (reference sequence). The CDR3 length is 16 residues. The CDR3 here is CASSTVAGGGYNEQFF. The CDR3 bases are TGTGCCAGCAGCACCGTAGCGGGAGGGGGCTACAATGAGCAGTTCTTC. Full variable domain (rest looked up from reference TRBV7-9 and TRBJ2-1): DTGVSQNPRHKITKRGQNVTFRCDPISEHNRLYWYRQTLGQGPEFLTYFQNEAQLEKSRLLSDRFSAERPKGSFSTLEIQRTEQGDSAMYLCASSTVAGGGYNEQFFGPGTRLTVL.

This clonotype was counted at least ten times. The chain links TRBV20-1 to TRBJ2-5; 9 bases are a match to TRBD2. J was trimmed by 2 bases and V by 5 bases; bases with no gene match: 12. The CDR3 is 16 amino acids. Germline V gene lookup returns CDR1 DFQATT and CDR2 SNEGSKA (reference sequence). The CDR3 spells CSAHAALTSGQETQYF. For the CDR3, the DNA is TGCAGTGCTCACGCCGCCTTGACTAGCGGACAAGAGACCCAGTACTTC.

This chain links TRBV5-1 with TRBJ1-2, with unresolved D. This CDR3 has 12 residues. Germline values: CDR1 SGHRS, CDR2 YFSETQ. Trimming cost V 3 bases and J 11 bases, with 14 bases left between them. CDR3 loop: CASSSTGFQYTF. CDR3 in DNA: TGCGCCAGCAGCTCTACCGGGTTCCAATACACCTTC.

The table lists this clonotype with many counts. V and J are TRBV6-1 and TRBJ1-2; TRBD1 aligns across 7 bases. The CDR3 length is 14 residues. Germline V lookup: CDR1 MNHNS, CDR2 SASEGT. The V segment lost 6 bases and the J segment 3 bases; nucleotides outside the gene matches: 7. The CDR3 loop is CASRLTGIDYGYTF. The CDR3 DNA reads TGTGCCAGCAGGTTGACAGGGATCGACTATGGCTACACCTTC.

The chain carries TRBV12-3 or TRBV12-4 and TRBJ2-7, with TRBD2 matching over 12 bases. The better agreement between TRBJ2-5 and the DNA end casts doubt on the J call. The CDR3 runs to 15 residues. CDR3 region: CASGTLAGGQETQYF. CDR3 coding DNA: TGTGCCAGCGGGACACTAGCGGGGGGTCAGGAGACCCAGTACTTC.

This clonotype was seen a handful of times. This chain links TRBV20-1 with TRBJ1-2; TRBD1 is a possible D gene (6 bases). V was trimmed by 3 bases and J by 6 bases, leaving 8 bases between them. Per the germline V gene, CDR1 is DFQATT and CDR2 is SNEGSKA (reference sequence). CDR3 size: 11 residues. CDR3 residues: CSARQGNGYTF. Written as DNA, the CDR3 is TGCAGTGCTAGGCAGGGGAATGGCTACACCTTC.